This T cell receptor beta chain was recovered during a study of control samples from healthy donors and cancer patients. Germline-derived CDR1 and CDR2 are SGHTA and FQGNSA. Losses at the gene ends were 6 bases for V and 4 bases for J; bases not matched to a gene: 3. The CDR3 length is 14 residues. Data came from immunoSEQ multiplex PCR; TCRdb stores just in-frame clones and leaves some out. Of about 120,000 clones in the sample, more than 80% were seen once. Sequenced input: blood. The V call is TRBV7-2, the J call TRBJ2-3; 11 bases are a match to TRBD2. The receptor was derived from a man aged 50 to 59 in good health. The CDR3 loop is CASRSSGGPDTQYF. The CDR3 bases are TGTGCCAGCAGATCTAGCGGGGGGCCAGATACGCAGTATTTT.